Listed below are T cell receptor beta chains from one sample, sequenced in a study of PD-1 blockade in classical Hodgkin lymphoma. Here immunoSEQ multiplex PCR was the method, and the copy in TCRdb shows in-frame clones only, minus some. The sample includes tens of thousands of clones, 90% of them seen just once. The sample in question was peripheral blood mononuclear cells (PBMCs), obtained at baseline. These receptors were collected from a human donor with classical Hodgkin lymphoma. The CDR3 runs from the conserved cysteine through the conserved F or W. The D gene is left open where the match is weak. Size values are once, few and many counts, or a class for expanded clones, and some rows have none.

clone size,J gene,D gene,V gene,CDR3 protein,CDR3 DNA
.,TRBJ2-7,.,TRBV28,CASSFGRGTYSYEQYF,TGTGCCAGCAGTTTTGGTCGAGGGACGTACTCCTACGAGCAGTACTTC
.,TRBJ2-1,.,TRBV9,CASSVALDDYNEQFF,TGTGCCAGCAGCGTAGCTCTGGACGATTACAATGAGCAGTTCTTC
.,TRBJ2-1,.,TRBV9,CASSGAPVYNEQFF,TGTGCCAGCAGCGGGGCTCCAGTATACAATGAGCAGTTCTTC
.,TRBJ2-7,.,TRBV13,CASSLGRSYEQYF,TGTGCCAGCAGCTTAGGACGGTCCTACGAGCAGTACTTC
.,TRBJ2-3,TRBD1,TRBV25-1,CASSRTRDRVGTDTQYF,TGTGCCAGCAGTCGGACCCGGGACAGGGTGGGCACAGATACGCAGTATTTT
.,TRBJ2-2,.,TRBV11-2,CASSAFTTAGELFF,TGTGCCAGCAGCGCCTTCACCACGGCCGGGGAGCTGTTTTTT
.,TRBJ2-1,.,TRBV7-7,CASSPGPLRTRLLGGYNEQFF,TGTGCCAGCAGCCCAGGCCCTCTCAGAACTCGTCTCCTAGGGGGTTACAATGAGCAGTTCTTC
once,TRBJ2-1,.,TRBV27,CASRQPGSYNEQFF,TGTGCCAGCAGGCAACCCGGATCCTACAATGAGCAGTTCTTC
.,TRBJ2-4,.,TRBV5-6,CASSLDGALNIQYF,TGTGCCAGCAGCTTGGACGGGGCCCTGAACATTCAGTACTTC
.,TRBJ2-7,TRBD2,TRBV7-9,CASSQTSLAGGYEQYF,TGTGCCAGCAGCCAGACTTCGCTGGCGGGAGGCTACGAGCAGTACTTC
.,TRBJ2-1,.,TRBV19,CASSDNHGSPYNEQFF,TGTGCCAGTAGTGACAACCACGGGAGTCCCTACAATGAGCAGTTCTTC
.,TRBJ1-3,TRBD1,TRBV4-1,CASSRGGQQTGNTIYF,TGCGCCAGCAGTCGAGGGGGACAGCAGACTGGAAACACCATATATTTT
once,TRBJ1-5,TRBD1,TRBV15,CATSRTGDQPQHF,TGTGCCACCAGCCGGACAGGGGATCAGCCCCAGCATTTT
.,TRBJ2-3,.,TRBV6-1,CASSVQGTDTQYF,TGTGCCAGCAGTGTGCAGGGCACAGATACGCAGTATTTT
.,TRBJ2-1,TRBD2,TRBV14,CASSQPGTIDNEQFF,TGTGCCAGCAGCCAACCCGGGACTATCGACAATGAGCAGTTCTTC
.,TRBJ2-5,TRBD1,TRBV9,CASSPGTGQETQYF,TGTGCCAGCAGCCCTGGGACAGGACAAGAGACCCAGTACTTC
.,TRBJ2-5,TRBD1,TRBV28,CASRTGQETQYF,TGTGCCAGCCGGACAGGCCAAGAGACCCAGTACTTC
.,TRBJ2-5,.,TRBV28,CASISRGHGTQYF,TGTGCCAGCATCTCTCGGGGGCACGGGACCCAGTACTTC
.,TRBJ2-3,TRBD2,TRBV4-1,CASSQDTRGADTQYF,TGCGCCAGCAGCCAAGATACGCGGGGGGCAGATACGCAGTATTTT
.,TRBJ1-1,TRBD1,TRBV5-1,CASSTGQASMNTEAFF,TGCGCCAGCAGCACAGGACAGGCCAGCATGAACACTGAAGCTTTCTTT